This TCR beta chain was observed in a study of neurological immune-mediated disorders. Stored at -80 C, 2 million PBMCs were the source of the unsorted libraries. Many counts were recorded for this clonotype. What it recognizes is unknown. The cDNA came from 5'RACE with 10-nucleotide random UMIs. In TCRdb, the 5' RACE reads were re-called with MiXCR into one record per CDR3 protein. This sample carries about 74,000 distinct CDR3 sequences, roughly 5% of them seen once, and the ten largest clones take roughly 7.4%. The CDR3 loop spans 15 amino acids. Germline V lookup: CDR1 DFQATT, CDR2 SNEGSKA (reference sequence). V lost 2 bases and J 2 bases, leaving 15 bases between the germline ends. Notes on the study in general: When the repertoires were grouped phylogenetically, those of 18 of the 34 multiple sclerosis patients came together in a single cluster of related CDR3 sequences, which points to a possible repertoire-level signature.

The sequence derives from a young man with multiple sclerosis. The chain joins TRBV20-1 to TRBJ1-2; D gene uncertain. Material: PBMCs. The CDR3 loop is CSARNRRTLNYGYTF. The DNA of the CDR3 is TGCAGTGCTAGAAATAGAAGAACACTCAACTATGGCTACACCTTC.